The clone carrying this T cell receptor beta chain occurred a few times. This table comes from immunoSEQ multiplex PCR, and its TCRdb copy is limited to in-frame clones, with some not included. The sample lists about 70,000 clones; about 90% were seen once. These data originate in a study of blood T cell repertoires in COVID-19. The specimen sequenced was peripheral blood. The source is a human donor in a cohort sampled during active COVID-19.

The chain's CDR3 is CASSLTSGWETQYF. For the CDR3, the DNA is TGTGCCAGCAGCTTGACTAGCGGTTGGGAGACCCAGTACTTC. The chain recombines TRBV5-5 with TRBJ2-5, with 8 bases matching TRBD2. V shed 1 base, J shed 5 bases, and the junction held 4 bases outside the gene matches. The CDR3 length is 14 residues. CDR1 is SGHKS, CDR2 YYEKEE, per germline (reference sequence).